This T cell receptor (beta chain) was found in a study of blood T cell repertoires in COVID-19 (dated by TCRdb to 2018 to 2021). Background for the entire study: Collaborator samples came from the United States, Italy and Spain and covered acute and convalescent phases of COVID-19. The material from the prospective study consisted of cDNA or gDNA derived from T cells, B-cell-depleted T cells, or PBMCs. HLA class I and class II types, where available, came from metadata supplied by the sample provider rather than from assay-based typing. The samples were drawn from the first 160 participants of the ongoing ImmuneRACE study and from 1,200 or so subjects provided by 6 global collaborators. Nearly every sample came with metadata listing a de-identified subject ID, COVID-19 status, age in years and sex. A freely available public database, intended as a resource for researchers studying the immune response to SARS-CoV-2, is where the repertoires were released. The dataset comprised deeply sampled blood TCRbeta repertoires from subjects exposed to, actively infected with, or recovered from COVID-19. Study-wide findings and limitations: Clinical and demographic metadata were provided uncurated, with the amount varying by source and participant.

Notes on this clone: The target of this receptor is not known. Per-base qualities were not stored, and no clone one base away is much larger.

Spanning cysteine to phenylalanine, the CDR3 consists of 15 amino acids. The entry retains the CDR3 DNA only, 45 bases that are in frame from base 1. V loses 4 bases at its end and J loses 1 base; junction bases beyond the gene matches: 3. CDR1 and CDR2, per the germline V gene, are LGHNA and YSLEER. Whole blood was collected in K2EDTA tubes by collaborating institutions according to the institutions' own protocols. For TCRbeta analysis, collaborator samples were shipped as frozen whole blood, as isolated PBMCs, or as DNA extracted from either sample type. The immunoSEQ Assay, a bias-controlled multiplex PCR, was used to amplify TCRbeta CDR3 regions from genomic DNA. As for the original processing: Nucleated cell counts per sample were estimated from amplification of reference gene primers within the assay. Sequence reads were collapsed and filtered to measure the absolute abundance of every unique TCRbeta CDR3 rearrangement. For each sample, productive Simpson clonality was calculated as the square root of Simpson's diversity index over productive rearrangements. This is the immuneACCESS table as TCRdb keeps it, with only in-frame sequences that have V and J called. A part of the clones is gone; compared with another copy, unresolved V genes explain less than half, and the rest is unexplained. V and J calls and clone size are those listed in that table; D and trimming were worked out from the DNA. The sample table shows fewer than 200,000 clones, and approximately 90% are seen once. The top ten hold more than 1.5% of the sample.

The clonotype comes from a woman in her 50s with acute or convalescent COVID-19. Recombination connected TRBV4-3 to TRBJ2-3; 9 central nucleotides agree with TRBD2. The sequencing sample was made of peripheral blood. For the CDR3, the sequence is CASSPQRGGTDTQYF. The DNA reads as follows: TGCGCCAGCAGCCCTCAGCGGGGGGGCACAGATACGCAGTATTTT.